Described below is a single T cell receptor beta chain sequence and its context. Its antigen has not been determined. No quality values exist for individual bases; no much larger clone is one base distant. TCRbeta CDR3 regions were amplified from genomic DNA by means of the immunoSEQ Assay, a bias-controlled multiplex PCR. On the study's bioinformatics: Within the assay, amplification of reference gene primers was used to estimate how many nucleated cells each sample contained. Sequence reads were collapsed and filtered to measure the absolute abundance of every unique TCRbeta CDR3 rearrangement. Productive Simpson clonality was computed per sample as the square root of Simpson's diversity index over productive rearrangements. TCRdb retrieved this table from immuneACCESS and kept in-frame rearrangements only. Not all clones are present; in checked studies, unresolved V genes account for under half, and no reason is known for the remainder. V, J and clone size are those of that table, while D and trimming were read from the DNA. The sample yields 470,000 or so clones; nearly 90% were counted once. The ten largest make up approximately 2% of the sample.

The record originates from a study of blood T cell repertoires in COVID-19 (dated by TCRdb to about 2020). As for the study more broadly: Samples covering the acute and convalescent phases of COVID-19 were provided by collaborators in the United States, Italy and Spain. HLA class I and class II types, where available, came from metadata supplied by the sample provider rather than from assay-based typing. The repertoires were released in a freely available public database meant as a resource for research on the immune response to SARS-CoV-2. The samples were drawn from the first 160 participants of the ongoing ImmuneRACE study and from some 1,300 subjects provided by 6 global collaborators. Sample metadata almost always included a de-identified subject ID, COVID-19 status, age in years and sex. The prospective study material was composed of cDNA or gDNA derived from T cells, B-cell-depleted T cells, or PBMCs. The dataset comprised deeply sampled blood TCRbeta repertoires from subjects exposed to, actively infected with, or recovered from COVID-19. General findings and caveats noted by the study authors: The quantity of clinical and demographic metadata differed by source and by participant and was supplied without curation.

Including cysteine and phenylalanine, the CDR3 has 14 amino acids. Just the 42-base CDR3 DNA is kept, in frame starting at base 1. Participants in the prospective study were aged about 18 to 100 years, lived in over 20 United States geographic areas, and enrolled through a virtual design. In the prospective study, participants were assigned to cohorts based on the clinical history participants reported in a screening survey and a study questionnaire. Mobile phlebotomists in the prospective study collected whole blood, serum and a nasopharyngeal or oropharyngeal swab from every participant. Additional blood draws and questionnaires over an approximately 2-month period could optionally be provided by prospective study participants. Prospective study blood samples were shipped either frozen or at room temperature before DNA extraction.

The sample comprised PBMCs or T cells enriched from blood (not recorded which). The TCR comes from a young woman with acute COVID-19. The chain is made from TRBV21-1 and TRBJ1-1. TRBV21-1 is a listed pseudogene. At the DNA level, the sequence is TGTGCCAGCAGCAAAGCGAAGGGGGGGACTGAAGCTTTCTTT. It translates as CASSKAKGGTEAFF.